This TCR beta chain is from a study of cytomegalovirus exposure and HLA in healthy donors. With 60 Vbeta and 13 Jbeta primers, the PCR was carried out. Sequencing used immunoSEQ multiplex PCR; TCRdb keeps in-frame clones, though not all of them. The sample contains 58,000 or so clones, roughly 74% of which appear only once. There are 15 residues in the CDR3. Germline V CDR1 and CDR2: MNHEY, SVGAGI. With V trimmed by 6 bases and J by 5 bases, 9 bases remained unmatched. General study points: Later, an analysis found that common viral pathogens appeared to be linked with several of the most significant clusters. Another analysis was done later, and it associated 16,951 TCR beta sequences with HLA alleles at 0.05 false discovery rate.

This clone was detected a few times. Its antigen is unidentified. The TCR comes from a woman aged 40 to 50 in good health and CMV-seropositive. The sequenced sample was PBMCs. This sequence joins TRBV6-5 and TRBJ2-4; 8 bases fit TRBD1. The CDR3 protein is CASRPTGDVENIQYF. The CDR3 coding sequence is TGTGCCAGCAGACCGACAGGGGATGTGGAAAACATTCAGTACTTC.